These 26 T cell receptor beta chains originate from one sample sequenced in a study of blood T cell repertoires in COVID-19. Here immunoSEQ multiplex PCR was the method, and the copy in TCRdb shows in-frame clones only, minus some. In the table there are tens of thousands of clones, almost 85% of which are singletons. The sequencing input was peripheral blood. These receptors were obtained from a middle-aged man with COVID-19, enrolled during active disease.

This chain joins TRBV30 and TRBJ2-7; TRBD1 aligns across 8 bases. CDR1 is GTSNPN, CDR2 SVGIG, per germline (reference sequence). There are 15 residues in the CDR3. V trimming: 3 bases; J trimming: 6 bases; junction bases outside the gene matches: 13. CDR3 sequence: CAWRNSGTGSREQYF. The CDR3 DNA reads as TGTGCCTGGAGAAATTCCGGGACAGGTTCCCGCGAGCAGTACTTC.

The table lists this clone with a count of one. The gene calls are TRBV3-1 (or the pseudogene TRBV3-2) and TRBJ2-3; TRBD2 is a possible D gene (6 bases). Germline V gives CDR1 LGHDT, CDR2 YNNKEL (reference sequence). This CDR3 spans 15 amino acids. V was clipped by 4 bases and J by 0 bases, with 11 bases between them. CDR3 amino acids: CASSPLGGSTDTQYF. CDR3 sequence (DNA): TGTGCCAGCAGCCCCCTGGGAGGAAGCACAGATACGCAGTATTTT.

This clone was seen a single time. The chain is built from TRBV3-1 (or the pseudogene TRBV3-2) and TRBJ1-6; no definite D call. The CDR3 is 19 residues long. Germline V gene lookup returns CDR1 LGHDT and CDR2 YNNKEL (reference sequence). The V end was cut by 0 bases, the J end by 0 bases, with 15 bases between. The CDR3 region is CASSQDPPQPSSYNSPLHF. DNA for the CDR3: TGTGCCAGCAGCCAAGACCCCCCACAGCCAAGCTCCTATAATTCACCCCTCCACTTT.

The rearrangement joins TRBV7-3 to TRBJ1-1; no clear D gene. CDR1 and CDR2 from the germline V gene are SGHTA and FQGTGA. V lost 1 base, J lost 3 bases, and 6 bases lay in between. The CDR3 spans 13 residues. CDR3 sequence: CASSLMRDTEAFF. Here the CDR3 DNA reads TGTGCCAGCAGCTTAATGCGAGACACTGAAGCTTTCTTT.

The chain carries TRBV30 and TRBJ2-6; D is possibly TRBD2 (6 bases). The V gene lost 4 bases and the J gene lost 3 bases, with 13 bases spanning the gap. The CDR3 sequence is 15 residues long. Germline CDR1 GTSNPN, CDR2 SVGIG (reference sequence). This chain's CDR3 is CAWTSAYGGANVLTF. DNA for the CDR3: TGTGCCTGGACTAGCGCCTACGGTGGGGCCAACGTCCTGACTTTC.

The chain recombines TRBV5-1 with TRBJ2-7; D call uncertain. V was cut by 0 bases and J by 2 bases, with 6 bases left in between. Germline CDR1 SGHRS, CDR2 YFSETQ. The CDR3 is 13 amino acids. DNA for the CDR3: TGCGCCAGCAGCTTGGATAGCCCCTACGAGCAGTACTTC. Translated, it gives CASSLDSPYEQYF. Full variable domain (missing parts from reference TRBV5-1 and TRBJ2-7): KAGVTQTPRYLIKTRGQQVTLSCSPISGHRSVSWYQQTPGQGLQFLFEYFSETQRNKGNFPGRFSGRQFSNSRSEMNVSTLELGDSALYLCASSLDSPYEQYFGPGTRLTVT.

V is TRBV6-5 and J is TRBJ1-1; no firm D call. Germline-derived CDR1 and CDR2 are MNHEY and SVGAGI. V was pared by 2 bases and J by 0 bases, with 7 bases between. This CDR3 has 14 amino acids. This CDR3 is CASSYSRVNTEAFF. The DNA for the CDR3 is TGTGCCAGCAGTTACAGTCGCGTGAACACTGAAGCTTTCTTT.

This chain joins TRBV3-1 (or the pseudogene TRBV3-2) and TRBJ1-4, with 8 bases aligning to TRBD1. V trimming: 5 bases; J trimming: 5 bases; junction bases outside the gene matches: 7. The length of the CDR3 is 15 residues. The germline CDR1 and CDR2 sequences are LGHDT and YNNKEL (reference sequence). The CDR3 DNA reads as TGTGCCAGCAGCGCCCACAACAGGGGGAATGAAAAACTGTTTTTT. This gives the protein CASSAHNRGNEKLFF.

This chain links TRBV7-2 with TRBJ2-7; TRBD1 might be the D (6 bases). Germline CDR1 SGHTA, CDR2 FQGNSA. The CDR3 loop spans 15 amino acids. V was clipped by 5 bases and J by 0 bases, with 14 bases between them. The chain's CDR3 is CASSPTGTISYEQYF. Written as DNA, the CDR3 is TGTGCCAGCAGCCCAACAGGGACCATCTCCTACGAGCAGTACTTC.

The gene calls are TRBV7-9 and TRBJ1-6; 12 bases are shared with TRBD1. Germline V CDR1 and CDR2: SEHNR, FQNEAQ (reference sequence). V dropped 4 bases and J dropped 10; count of bases not matched to a gene: 8. This CDR3 comprises 16 residues. For the CDR3, the DNA is TGTGCCAGCAGCTCCTCTGGGACAGGGGGCGGATCACCCCTCCACTTT. Its protein product is CASSSSGTGGGSPLHF.

Written as DNA, the CDR3 is TGTGCCTGGAGTGGCCCCGGGACGGCAGGGGGGGAGACCCAGTACTTC. Its translation is CAWSGPGTAGGETQYF. The rearrangement links TRBV30 to TRBJ2-5, with D perhaps TRBD1 (7 bases). V dropped 1 base and J dropped 5 bases, with 20 bases sitting between them. This CDR3 is 16 amino acids long. Germline CDR1 GTSNPN, CDR2 SVGIG (reference sequence).

In its sample, this clone was seen a few times. The J gene is TRBJ1-1, the V gene TRBV24-1, with TRBD1 matching 7 bases. The germline V gene encodes CDR1 KGHDR and CDR2 SFDVKD. V lost 7 bases, J lost 0 bases, and 4 bases stayed unmatched. This CDR3 spans 14 amino acids. The chain's CDR3 is CATSPTGVNTEAFF. CDR3 in DNA: TGTGCCACCAGCCCTACAGGGGTGAACACTGAAGCTTTCTTT.

In its sample, this clone was seen once. This chain links TRBV19 with TRBJ2-3; 10 nucleotides match TRBD2. Germline CDR1 and CDR2: LNHDA and SQIVND (reference sequence). The CDR3 covers 20 residues. Unmatched junction bases numbered 16, after V lost 3 bases and J lost 1 base. CDR3 in DNA: TGTGCCAGTAGTATTGAGGCTAGCGGGAGACGGGGTTCGCGCACAGATACGCAGTATTTT. Amino acids: CASSIEASGRRGSRTDTQYF.

V and J are TRBV6-5 and TRBJ2-1; 11 bases map to TRBD2. This CDR3 is 15 amino acids long. V was pared by 6 bases and J by 4 bases, with 5 bases of the junction left unmatched. Germline V gene data show CDR1 as MNHEY and CDR2 as SVGAGI. The CDR3: CASRRTSGLYNEQFF. In DNA, the CDR3 is TGTGCCAGCAGAAGGACTAGCGGGCTTTACAATGAGCAGTTCTTC.

The chain couples TRBV18 to TRBJ1-2, with 7 bases aligning to TRBD1. V gave up 3 bases and J gave up 4 bases; unmatched junction bases: 8. Germline CDR1 and CDR2: KGHSH and LQKENI. The CDR3 is 15 amino acids. CDR3: CASSPIQGFGYGYTF. Written as DNA, the CDR3 is TGTGCCAGCTCACCGATACAGGGGTTTGGCTATGGCTACACCTTC.

The genes are TRBV3-1 (or the pseudogene TRBV3-2) and TRBJ2-1; 9 bases map to TRBD1. The length of the CDR3 is 19 residues. Per the germline V gene, CDR1 is LGHDT and CDR2 is YNNKEL (reference sequence). V lost 0 bases, J lost 6 bases, and 15 bases stayed unmatched. This chain's CDR3 is CASSQDPPSAGQGGNEQFF. The CDR3 coding sequence is TGTGCCAGCAGCCAAGATCCCCCATCAGCGGGACAGGGAGGCAATGAGCAGTTCTTC.

V gene TRBV7-9 combines with J gene TRBJ1-4, with 9 bases fitting TRBD1. This CDR3 has 18 amino acids. Losses at the gene ends were 3 bases for V and 6 bases for J; bases not matched to a gene: 14. CDR1 and CDR2 (germline): SEHNR, FQNEAQ (reference sequence). Here the CDR3 DNA reads TGTGCCAGCAGCTTGCTTCGGACAGGGGAGTTGGGTGATGAAAAACTGTTTTTT. Its protein product is CASSLLRTGELGDEKLFF.

The chain employs TRBV18 and TRBJ2-6; possibly TRBD1 for D (5 bases). The germline CDR1 and CDR2 sequences are KGHSH and LQKENI. The V and J ends lost 6 bases and 2 bases respectively, with 8 bases between them. The CDR3 runs to 14 residues. This CDR3 is CASSQGTGANVLTF. The CDR3 bases are TGTGCCAGCTCTCAGGGTACTGGGGCCAACGTCCTGACTTTC.

V usage is TRBV18 and J usage is TRBJ2-4; D is unclear. V dropped 3 bases and J dropped 0 bases, with 6 bases sitting between them. The germline gives CDR1 KGHSH, CDR2 LQKENI. The CDR3 runs to 14 residues. CDR3 coding DNA: TGTGCCAGCTCACCCGACTTAGCCAAAAACATTCAGTACTTC. Amino acid sequence: CASSPDLAKNIQYF.

The chain's CDR3 is CSASRQKETQYF. The CDR3 region has the DNA TGCAGTGCTAGTCGACAGAAAGAGACCCAGTACTTC. The chain employs TRBV20-1 and TRBJ2-5; tentative D call: TRBD1 (5 bases). The CDR3 extends over 12 amino acids. Germline V gene data show CDR1 as DFQATT and CDR2 as SNEGSKA (reference sequence). Trimming cost V 3 bases and J 3 bases, with 8 bases left between them.

The chain joins TRBV19 to TRBJ2-5; TRBD1 agrees at 7 bases. Germline V CDR1 and CDR2: LNHDA, SQIVND (reference sequence). CDR3 length equals 13 residues. Trimming removed 6 bases from V and 5 bases from J; junction bases left unmatched: 6. The CDR3 DNA reads TGTGCCAGTAGATTACAGGGGACGGAGACCCAGTACTTC. Translating gives CASRLQGTETQYF.

The CDR3 spells CASSPDRGPGRYF. CDR3 in DNA: TGTGCCAGCAGCCCTGACAGGGGTCCTGGAAGGTACTTC. J is TRBJ2-5 and V is TRBV21-1; the DNA was not used to check the table's D call, TRBD1. TRBV21-1 is a pseudogene locus. This CDR3 contains 13 residues.

The rearrangement links TRBV19 to TRBJ1-1; 8 bases are shared with TRBD1. Germline assignment: CDR1 LNHDA and CDR2 SQIVND (reference sequence). The CDR3 loop spans 16 amino acids. V shed 4 bases and J 1 base; nucleotides not matched to a gene: 8. Here the CDR3 DNA reads TGTGCCAGTAGTAGGGACAGGCTGAGTACGAACACTGAAGCTTTCTTT. Translating it yields CASSRDRLSTNTEAFF. The full variable domain, completed using reference TRBV19 and TRBJ1-1, is DGGITQSPKYLFRKEGQNVTLSCEQNLNHDAMYWYRQDPGQGLRLIYYSQIVNDFQKGDIAEGYSVSREKKESFPLTVTSAQKNPTAFYLCASSRDRLSTNTEAFFGQGTRLTVV.

This clone was seen a few times. As DNA, the CDR3 is TGTGCCAGCAGTTTAGGTATATCCTACGAGCAGTACTTC. It specifies CASSLGISYEQYF. V usage is TRBV12-3 or TRBV12-4 and J usage is TRBJ2-7; D remains unclear. The CDR3 covers 13 residues. V lost 1 base, J lost 1 base, and 5 bases lay in between.

The CDR3, as DNA: TGTGCCTGCACGTCCGGGAGGGCCCTGAACACTGAAGCTTTCTTT. Residues: CACTSGRALNTEAFF. This chain connects TRBV30 to TRBJ1-1; D unclear. The CDR3 is made up of 15 amino acids. Per the germline V gene, CDR1 is GTSNPN and CDR2 is SVGIG (reference sequence). Trimming took 6 bases from V and 0 from J, leaving 17 bases between them.

The chain couples TRBV6-6 to TRBJ2-7, with a weak D call TRBD2 (5 bases). Trimming took off 7 bases at V and 7 bases at J, with 14 bases between the two ends. CDR3 length: 12 residues. CDR1 is MNHNY, CDR2 SVGAGI, per germline (reference sequence). CDR3 sequence (DNA): TGTGCCAGCAAGCAGATGAGAGGGGAGCAGTACTTC. Translation: CASKQMRGEQYF.